One TCR beta chain is described in this entry. The data were taken from a study of cytomegalovirus exposure and HLA in healthy donors. About the study: A data release that came early held tens of millions of unique TCRs from HLA-typed donors.

The PCR made use of 60 Vbeta and 13 Jbeta primers. Generated by immunoSEQ multiplex PCR, the TCRdb table keeps only in-frame clones and is missing some. The profile shows 75,000 to 100,000 clones, roughly 79% of them singletons. The CDR3 has 15 residues. Between the trimmed V and J ends, which lost 2 bases and 8 bases, there was a span of 15 bases. The germline V gene has CDR1 MNHNS and CDR2 SASEGT. This chain links TRBV6-1 with TRBJ1-4; the D gene is possibly TRBD1 (5 bases). This sequence was found in a woman in her 70s in good health and CMV-seropositive. The source material was PBMCs. CDR3 coding DNA: TGTGCCAGCAGTGAAAAGGGAGGGGAGCGCGAAAAACTGTTTTTT. Translated: CASSEKGGEREKLFF.